The 30 T cell receptor beta chains below come from one sample, sequenced in a study of blood T cell repertoires in COVID-19. The data were produced by immunoSEQ multiplex PCR, yet TCRdb's version contains in-frame clones alone and is incomplete. Here the sample spans over 90,000 clones, over 70% being singletons. The sample consisted of peripheral blood. The receptor set was obtained from a man aged 80 or over with active or convalescent COVID-19.

The chain employs TRBV21-1 and TRBJ1-3. TRBV21-1 is tagged as a pseudogene. The CDR3 has 15 amino acids. CDR3 coding DNA: TGTGCCAGCAGCAACTATACGAGCTCTGGAAACACCATATATTTT. Its protein product is CASSNYTSSGNTIYF.

The rearrangement joins TRBV7-8 to TRBJ2-3, with TRBD1 matching 8 bases. Germline V lookup: CDR1 SGHVS, CDR2 FQNEAQ. The V segment lost 7 bases and the J segment 1 base; nucleotides outside the gene matches: 4. The CDR3 is 14 amino acids. The CDR3 DNA sequence: TGTGCCAGCAACCCGACAGGGGGCACAGATACGCAGTATTTT. It yields the protein CASNPTGGTDTQYF.

The chain employs TRBV10-3 and TRBJ2-7; possibly TRBD1 for D (6 bases). Per germline, CDR1 ENHRY and CDR2 SYGVKD. Trimming took off 4 bases at V and 2 bases at J, with 15 bases between the two ends. The CDR3 extends over 15 amino acids. The DNA for the CDR3 is TGTGCCATCAGTGGACGACAGGTGGGGGCCTACGAGCAGTACTTC. Its translation is CAISGRQVGAYEQYF.

V gene TRBV7-9 combines with J gene TRBJ2-7, with TRBD1 matching over 8 bases. Germline assignment: CDR1 SEHNR and CDR2 FQNEAQ (reference sequence). The length of the CDR3 is 15 residues. J was trimmed by 5 bases and V by 5 bases; bases with no gene match: 11. The CDR3 spells CASSRSYRGSDEQYF. The CDR3 bases are TGTGCCAGCAGCCGCTCCTACAGGGGGAGCGACGAGCAGTACTTC.

This chain joins TRBV29-1 and TRBJ1-2, with 7 bases matching TRBD1. The CDR3 spans 15 residues. V lost 6 bases and J lost 7; bases outside the gene matches: 17. Germline CDR1 and CDR2: SQVTM and ANQGSEA. CDR3 amino acids: CSVAPRQGVLLGYTF. As DNA, the CDR3 is TGCAGCGTGGCACCCCGACAGGGCGTTCTCCTTGGCTACACCTTC.

J is TRBJ1-1 and V is TRBV30; 12 bases match TRBD1. This CDR3 has 15 residues. V shed 2 bases, J shed 7 bases, and the junction held 8 bases outside the gene matches. From germline, CDR1 is GTSNPN and CDR2 SVGIG (reference sequence). The CDR3: CAWSQGTGGADEAFF. CDR3 coding DNA: TGTGCCTGGAGTCAAGGGACAGGGGGCGCAGATGAAGCTTTCTTT.

The J gene is TRBJ1-3, the V gene TRBV10-3; maybe TRBD1 (5 bases). The CDR3 is 14 residues long. V gave up 6 bases and J gave up 0 bases, with 9 bases separating them. The germline V gene encodes CDR1 ENHRY and CDR2 SYGVKD. The CDR3 sequence is CAIRGLISGNTIYF. For the CDR3, the DNA is TGTGCCATCAGGGGGCTTATCTCTGGAAACACCATATATTTT.

This clone has only one observation. This rearrangement joins TRBV18 to TRBJ1-4; 7 nucleotides align to TRBD1. CDR1 is KGHSH and CDR2 is LQKENI in the germline V gene. The CDR3 covers 13 residues. Losses at the gene ends were 2 bases for V and 6 bases for J; bases not matched to a gene: 0. In nucleotides, the CDR3 is TGTGCCAGCTCACCAGACAGGGATGAAAAACTGTTTTTT. Residues: CASSPDRDEKLFF.

J is TRBJ2-3 and V is TRBV6-1, with TRBD1 matching over 7 bases. V gave up 0 bases and J gave up 2 bases; unmatched junction bases: 2. This CDR3 comprises 15 residues. Germline assignment: CDR1 MNHNS and CDR2 SASEGT. DNA for the CDR3: TGTGCCAGCAGTGAAGCTGAGGGGGCCACAGATACGCAGTATTTT. It is translated as CASSEAEGATDTQYF.

The rearrangement links TRBV4-1 to TRBJ1-2; 8 positions match TRBD1. V shed 6 bases, J shed 5 bases, and the junction held 8 bases outside the gene matches. The CDR3 loop spans 14 amino acids. Germline V gene lookup returns CDR1 MGHRA and CDR2 YSYEKL. The CDR3 region has the DNA TGCGCCAGCAGTCTGGACAGGGTCAGTTATGGCTACACCTTC. The encoded protein is CASSLDRVSYGYTF.

This clone was detected only a few times. The chain uses TRBV6-6 and TRBJ2-1; weak D call: TRBD1 (6 bases). Trimming pared 4 bases from V and 10 bases from J, leaving 14 bases between. Germline CDR1 MNHNY, CDR2 SVGAGI (reference sequence). This CDR3 contains 13 residues. The CDR3 DNA follows: TGTGCCAGCAGTTTCCCAGGGGAGAGGGAGCAGTTCTTC. Translation: CASSFPGEREQFF.

This chain links TRBV9 with TRBJ2-3; no clear D. This CDR3 contains 14 residues. V lost 2 bases and J lost 0, with 7 bases in between. The germline CDR1 and CDR2 sequences are SGDLS and YYNGEE. The CDR3 coding sequence is TGTGCCAGCAGCGTCACACAGAGCACAGATACGCAGTATTTT. Protein product: CASSVTQSTDTQYF.

The V and J genes are TRBV19 and TRBJ1-2; 9 bases align to TRBD1. Germline V lookup: CDR1 LNHDA, CDR2 SQIVND (reference sequence). This CDR3 comprises 15 residues. J lost 5 bases, V lost 1 base, and 5 bases had no gene match. In DNA form, the CDR3 reads TGTGCCAGTAGTATAGTCCCCGGGACAGGGTATGGCTACACCTTC. It yields the protein CASSIVPGTGYGYTF.

The rearrangement links TRBV19 to TRBJ1-1; 8 bases are a match to TRBD1. The CDR3 covers 17 residues. After removal of 5 bases from V and 0 bases from J, the junction contained 11 bases not matched to a gene. Germline V gene data show CDR1 as LNHDA and CDR2 as SQIVND (reference sequence). The DNA of the CDR3 is TGTGCCAGTAGTTTGTGGGGACAGGCGGGCGTGAACACTGAAGCTTTCTTT. It codes for CASSLWGQAGVNTEAFF. The whole variable domain, remainder taken from reference TRBV19 and TRBJ1-1, is DGGITQSPKYLFRKEGQNVTLSCEQNLNHDAMYWYRQDPGQGLRLIYYSQIVNDFQKGDIAEGYSVSREKKESFPLTVTSAQKNPTAFYLCASSLWGQAGVNTEAFFGQGTRLTVV.

The gene calls are TRBV6-2 or TRBV6-3 and TRBJ1-5; 7 bases are shared with TRBD1. V gave up 6 bases and J gave up 15 bases; unmatched junction bases: 17. Germline CDR1 MNHEY, CDR2 SVGEGT. The CDR3 is 14 amino acids. The CDR3 DNA reads as TGTGCCAGCAGCCCCGGGACAGACACTCAAGGGAGGCATTTT. Encoded protein: CASSPGTDTQGRHF.

The chain recombines TRBV6-5 with TRBJ2-2; TRBD1 matches 8 bases. Germline V gives CDR1 MNHEY, CDR2 SVGAGI. The CDR3 is made up of 16 amino acids. Unmatched junction bases numbered 9, after V lost 4 bases and J lost 5 bases. CDR3 in DNA: TGTGCCAGCAGTTCCCCAACAGGGGGATGGACCGGGGAGCTGTTTTTT. As protein: CASSSPTGGWTGELFF.

The chain uses TRBV5-1 and TRBJ2-2; no definite D call. This CDR3 has 14 amino acids. Trimming removed 0 bases from V and 1 base from J, with 4 bases in between. Germline CDR1 SGHRS, CDR2 YFSETQ. CDR3 sequence reads: CASSLDKNTGELFF. CDR3 DNA sequence: TGCGCCAGCAGCTTGGACAAGAACACCGGGGAGCTGTTTTTT.

This clone was found once. The chain joins TRBV6-5 to TRBJ1-6; tentatively, D is TRBD1 (6 bases). In germline, CDR1 is MNHEY, CDR2 SVGAGI. This CDR3 spans 14 amino acids. V was pared by 6 bases and J by 3 bases, with 9 bases between. The CDR3 spells CASRDSGYNSPLHF. The DNA for the CDR3 is TGTGCCAGCAGGGACAGTGGCTATAATTCACCCCTCCACTTT.

This clone was picked up a small number of times. This sequence joins TRBV5-1 and TRBJ2-7, with 7 bases that match TRBD1. CDR1 SGHRS and CDR2 YFSETQ come from the germline V gene. Germline trimming cut 0 bases from V and 0 bases from J; bases unmatched to any gene: 9. This CDR3 region has 17 residues. The CDR3 loop is CASSLGSSRTGSYEQYF. The CDR3 DNA follows: TGCGCCAGCAGCTTGGGCTCCTCAAGGACAGGCTCCTACGAGCAGTACTTC.

This clone was observed a single time. The chain joins TRBV19 to TRBJ1-5; the D is unclear. The CDR3 has 16 amino acids. Germline lookup yields CDR1 LNHDA and CDR2 SQIVND (reference sequence). Trimming took off 2 bases at V and 4 bases at J, with 15 bases between the two ends. This CDR3 reads CASSISTVRANQPQHF. The CDR3 DNA follows: TGTGCCAGTAGTATATCCACGGTAAGAGCTAATCAGCCCCAGCATTTT.

V gene TRBV5-1 combines with J gene TRBJ1-1; 8 bases fit TRBD1. Germline V CDR1 and CDR2: SGHRS, YFSETQ. V was clipped by 5 bases and J by 6 bases; unmatched bases: 6. The CDR3 runs to 13 residues. Here the CDR3 reads CASSSGQGAEAFF. CDR3 in DNA: TGCGCCAGCAGTTCCGGACAGGGAGCTGAAGCTTTCTTT. Looking up the rest from reference TRBV5-1 and TRBJ1-1 gives the full variable domain: KAGVTQTPRYLIKTRGQQVTLSCSPISGHRSVSWYQQTPGQGLQFLFEYFSETQRNKGNFPGRFSGRQFSNSRSEMNVSTLELGDSALYLCASSSGQGAEAFFGQGTRLTVV.

The chain links TRBV29-1 to TRBJ2-3; D is perhaps TRBD2 (6 bases). The CDR3 has 14 amino acids. Trimming took 6 bases from V and 0 from J, leaving 13 bases between them. Germline values: CDR1 SQVTM, CDR2 ANQGSEA. For the CDR3, the DNA is TGCAGCGTCGGACGCGGGGAGAGCACAGATACGCAGTATTTT. It codes for CSVGRGESTDTQYF.

The J gene is TRBJ1-2, the V gene TRBV7-2; 7 nucleotides match TRBD1. The CDR3 covers 13 residues. V was clipped by 6 bases and J by 3 bases; unmatched bases: 4. Per germline, CDR1 SGHTA and CDR2 FQGNSA. This CDR3 is CASRRGGDYGYTF. Written as DNA, the CDR3 is TGTGCCAGCAGAAGAGGGGGCGACTATGGCTACACCTTC.

CDR3 sequence reads: CASRPGGGSGANVLTF. As DNA, the CDR3 is TGTGCCAGTAGGCCCGGGGGGGGTTCTGGGGCCAACGTCCTGACTTTC. The rearrangement joins TRBV19 to TRBJ2-6; TRBD2 aligns across 8 bases. The CDR3 is 16 residues long. Losses at the gene ends were 6 bases for V and 1 base for J; bases not matched to a gene: 5. The germline gives CDR1 LNHDA, CDR2 SQIVND (reference sequence).

V and J are TRBV2 and TRBJ1-6, with TRBD1 matching over 7 bases. Germline V gives CDR1 SNHLY, CDR2 FYNNEI. J gave up 10 bases and V 4 bases, and 10 bases lay outside the gene matches. The CDR3 is 15 amino acids. The CDR3 region has the DNA TGTGCCAGCAGTGTTGTGACAGGGAGTCAATCACCCCTCCACTTT. It translates to CASSVVTGSQSPLHF. Filled out from reference TRBV2 and TRBJ1-6, the complete variable domain reads EPEVTQTPSHQVTQMGQEVILRCVPISNHLYFYWYRQILGQKVEFLVSFYNNEISEKSEIFDDQFSVERPDGSNFTLKIRSTKLEDSAMYFCASSVVTGSQSPLHFGNGTRLTVT.

The rearrangement joins TRBV7-9 to TRBJ1-1; unclear D gene. V was pared by 4 bases and J by 3 bases, with 18 bases between. Germline V gives CDR1 SEHNR, CDR2 FQNEAQ (reference sequence). The CDR3 is 16 residues long. The chain's CDR3 is CASSSRSHAVDTEAFF. Written as DNA, the CDR3 is TGTGCCAGCAGCTCCAGATCGCATGCGGTGGACACTGAAGCTTTCTTT.

The genes are TRBV6-2 or TRBV6-3 and TRBJ1-5; D ambiguous. Germline lookup yields CDR1 MNHEY and CDR2 SVGEGT. The CDR3 sequence is 12 residues long. Trimming took off 0 bases at V and 11 bases at J, with 8 bases between the two ends. CDR3 in amino acids: CASSYSTHSQHF. The CDR3 nucleotides are TGTGCCAGCAGTTACTCGACTCACTCCCAGCATTTT.

This clone was picked up a small number of times. The V gene is TRBV9, the J gene TRBJ1-2; D is unresolved. Deletions cut 4 bases from V and 7 bases from J, with 23 bases between. The CDR3 has 16 residues. Germline loops: CDR1 SGDLS, CDR2 YYNGEE. CDR3 sequence (DNA): TGTGCCAGCAGCCCCTCCACGAACCGGGGTTCCGGTGGCTACACCTTC. Translating it yields CASSPSTNRGSGGYTF. Full variable domain (outside the CDR3, taken from reference TRBV9 and TRBJ1-2): DSGVTQTPKHLITATGQRVTLRCSPRSGDLSVYWYQQSLDQGLQFLIQYYNGEERAKGNILERFSAQQFPDLHSELNLSSLELGDSALYFCASSPSTNRGSGGYTFGSGTRLTVV.

CDR3 sequence reads: CASRFPGTDTQYF. In nucleotides, the CDR3 is TGCGCCAGCCGGTTCCCCGGGACAGATACGCAGTATTTT. The rearrangement joins TRBV5-1 to TRBJ2-3; no definite D call. The length of the CDR3 is 13 residues. Trimming cost V 7 bases and J 3 bases, with 12 bases left between them. Germline CDR1 and CDR2: SGHRS and YFSETQ.

This sequence joins TRBV7-9 and TRBJ1-2; TRBD1 matches at 8 bases. The germline CDR1 and CDR2 sequences are SEHNR and FQNEAQ (reference sequence). Trimming at V came to 6 bases and at J to 1 base, leaving 7 bases not matched to a gene. This CDR3 contains 15 residues. For the CDR3, the DNA is TGTGCCAGCAGACCTCGACAGGGGTTTAACTATGGCTACACCTTC. Translating it yields CASRPRQGFNYGYTF. Supplemented by reference TRBV7-9 and TRBJ1-2, the full variable domain reads DTGVSQNPRHKITKRGQNVTFRCDPISEHNRLYWYRQTLGQGPEFLTYFQNEAQLEKSRLLSDRFSAERPKGSFSTLEIQRTEQGDSAMYLCASRPRQGFNYGYTFGSGTRLTVV.